The sequence of this TCR beta chain was determined in a study of T cell changes during pregnancy in multiple sclerosis. The data were produced by immunoSEQ multiplex PCR, yet TCRdb's version contains in-frame clones alone and is incomplete. The sample records around 100,000 clones, about 93% being singletons. There are 14 residues in the CDR3. CDR1 and CDR2 (germline): SEHNR, FQNEAQ (reference sequence). Trimming pared 4 bases from V and 5 bases from J, leaving 15 bases between. This sequence was found in a female donor with multiple sclerosis, enrolled in a pregnancy study. Sequenced here: peripheral blood, sampled in the third trimester of pregnancy. This chain connects TRBV7-9 to TRBJ2-7; D not certain. The CDR3 sequence is CASSSPHTTHEQYF. CDR3 DNA: TGTGCCAGCAGCTCCCCGCACACAACGCACGAGCAGTACTTC. The full variable domain, its missing parts supplied by reference TRBV7-9 and TRBJ2-7, is DTGVSQNPRHKITKRGQNVTFRCDPISEHNRLYWYRQTLGQGPEFLTYFQNEAQLEKSRLLSDRFSAERPKGSFSTLEIQRTEQGDSAMYLCASSSPHTTHEQYFGPGTRLTVT.